These T cell receptor beta chains were read from a single sample in a study of cytomegalovirus exposure and HLA in healthy donors. This table comes from immunoSEQ multiplex PCR, and its TCRdb copy is limited to in-frame clones, with some not included. The sample has hundreds of thousands of clones; approximately 90% are singletons. Sequencing was done on a sample of PBMCs. The receptor source for this set is a woman under 30 in good health and CMV-seronegative. Both conserved end residues are part of each CDR3. The D gene is left open where the match is weak. Clone size is shown for a subset of rows, as once, few, many or a class of expanded clone.

TRBJ1-2	NA	NA	17	TRBV18	CASSPSIGQSAGYGYTF	TGTGCCAGCTCACCCTCAATCGGACAGTCAGCCGGCTATGGCTACACCTTC
TRBJ1-2	NA	NA	11	TRBV6-1	CASSERDGYTF	TGTGCCAGCAGTGAGAGGGATGGCTACACCTTC
TRBJ1-5	NA	NA	17	TRBV7-9	CSSSLVSVFSSNQPQHF	TGTTCCAGCAGCTTAGTGTCCGTGTTCAGTAGCAATCAGCCCCAGCATTTT
TRBJ1-1	NA	TRBD1	14	TRBV5-1	CASSTGTENTEAFF	TGCGCCAGCAGCACAGGGACAGAGAACACTGAAGCTTTCTTT
TRBJ1-2	NA	NA	14	TRBV29-1	CSVEDPAGSYGYTF	TGCAGCGTTGAAGATCCCGCAGGGTCCTATGGCTACACCTTC
TRBJ2-3	NA	TRBD2	15	TRBV10-3	CAISSGGGLTDTQYF	TGTGCCATCAGTTCTGGGGGAGGGCTAACAGATACGCAGTATTTT
TRBJ2-3	NA	NA	17	TRBV27	CASSLSGRASWSDTQYF	TGTGCCAGCAGTTTATCAGGTCGCGCTAGCTGGTCCGATACGCAGTATTTT
TRBJ1-2	NA	NA	18	TRBV10-1	CASSESEVGKYLEDGYTF	TGCGCCAGCAGTGAGTCGGAGGTAGGGAAATACTTAGAGGATGGCTACACCTTC
TRBJ2-3	NA	NA	15	TRBV6-1	CASSEVTSLSDTQYF	TGTGCCAGCAGTGAAGTGACTAGTTTATCAGATACGCAGTATTTT
TRBJ2-7	NA	NA	13	TRBV7-9	CSSSNRRSYEQYF	TGTTCCAGCAGCAATCGTCGGTCCTACGAGCAGTACTTC
TRBJ2-3	NA	TRBD2	18	TRBV30	CAWSHYLSSGGVRDTQYF	TGTGCCTGGAGTCACTATCTTTCTAGCGGGGGAGTAAGAGATACGCAGTATTTT
TRBJ2-7	NA	TRBD2	18	TRBV4-3	CASSHEWTSGRAGNEQYF	TGCGCCAGCAGCCATGAATGGACTAGCGGGAGGGCCGGGAACGAGCAGTACTTC
TRBJ2-7	NA	TRBD1	14	TRBV15	CATSTGTGFYEQYF	TGTGCCACCAGTACCGGGACAGGATTCTACGAGCAGTACTTC
TRBJ1-4	NA	TRBD1	16	TRBV15	CATSRVWDRAAEKLFF	TGTGCCACCAGCAGAGTATGGGACAGGGCAGCCGAAAAACTGTTTTTT
TRBJ2-3	NA	NA	15	TRBV5-1	CASSFGTGLQDTQYF	TGCGCCAGCAGCTTCGGGACTGGCCTGCAAGATACGCAGTATTTT
TRBJ2-1	NA	TRBD2	14	TRBV13	CASSLFTSGDEQFF	TGTGCCAGCAGCTTATTTACTAGCGGGGATGAGCAGTTCTTC
TRBJ2-1	NA	NA	16	TRBV5-5	CASSYLGVVSYNEQFF	TGTGCCAGCAGCTACCTCGGGGTAGTTTCCTACAATGAGCAGTTCTTC
TRBJ2-2	NA	TRBD1	21	TRBV7-6	CASSPIEAHRGRGSNTGELFF	TGTGCCAGCAGCCCGATCGAGGCCCACAGGGGAAGAGGGTCTAACACCGGGGAGCTGTTTTTT
TRBJ2-7	NA	NA	14	TRBV5-4	CASSPGPGTREQYF	TGTGCCAGCAGCCCGGGACCGGGGACTCGCGAGCAGTACTTC
TRBJ1-4	NA	TRBD1	16	TRBV11-2	CASSLPGGQSNEKLFF	TGTGCCAGCAGCTTACCAGGGGGACAGTCAAATGAAAAACTGTTTTTT
TRBJ2-1	NA	TRBD2	17	TRBV7-8	CASSFPKTSDPYNEQFF	TGTGCCAGCAGCTTCCCCAAGACTAGCGACCCCTACAATGAGCAGTTCTTC
TRBJ1-1	NA	NA	13	TRBV7-2	CASSLSGNTEAFF	TGTGCCAGCAGCTTATCAGGAAACACTGAAGCTTTCTTT
TRBJ1-6	NA	NA	14	TRBV7-9	CASSFPGNNSPLHF	TGTGCCAGCAGTTTTCCGGGGAATAACTCACCCCTCCACTTT
TRBJ2-7	once	TRBD2	16	TRBV6-5	CASSYSTISGKFGQYF	TGTGCCAGCAGTTACTCGACGATTAGCGGGAAATTCGGGCAGTACTTC
TRBJ2-7	NA	NA	15	TRBV5-4	CASSLGGFTSYEQYF	TGTGCCAGCAGCTTAGGCGGGTTTACCTCCTACGAGCAGTACTTC
TRBJ2-7	NA	TRBD1	14	TRBV5-1	CASSAGQALSRQYF	TGCGCCAGCAGCGCGGGACAGGCCCTTAGCCGGCAGTACTTC